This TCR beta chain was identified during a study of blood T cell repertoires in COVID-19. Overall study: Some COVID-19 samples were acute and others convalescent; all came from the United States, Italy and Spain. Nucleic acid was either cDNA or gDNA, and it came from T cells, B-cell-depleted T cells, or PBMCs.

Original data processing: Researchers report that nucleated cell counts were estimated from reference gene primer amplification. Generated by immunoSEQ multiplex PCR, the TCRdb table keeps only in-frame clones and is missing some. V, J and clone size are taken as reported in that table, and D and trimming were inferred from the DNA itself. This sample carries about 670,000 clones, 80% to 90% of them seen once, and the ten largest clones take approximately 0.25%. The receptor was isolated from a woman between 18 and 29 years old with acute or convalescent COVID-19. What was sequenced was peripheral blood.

The DNA for the CDR3 is TGTGCCAGCAGTGAAAGACTCCAGGGGGTCAGGTACGAGCAGTACTTC. Translation gives CASSERLQGVRYEQYF. The genes are TRBV6-1 and TRBJ2-7, with TRBD1 matching 7 bases. The germline V gene encodes CDR1 MNHNS and CDR2 SASEGT. CDR3 length equals 16 residues. Trimming took 2 bases from V and 4 from J; bases not matched to a gene: 11.